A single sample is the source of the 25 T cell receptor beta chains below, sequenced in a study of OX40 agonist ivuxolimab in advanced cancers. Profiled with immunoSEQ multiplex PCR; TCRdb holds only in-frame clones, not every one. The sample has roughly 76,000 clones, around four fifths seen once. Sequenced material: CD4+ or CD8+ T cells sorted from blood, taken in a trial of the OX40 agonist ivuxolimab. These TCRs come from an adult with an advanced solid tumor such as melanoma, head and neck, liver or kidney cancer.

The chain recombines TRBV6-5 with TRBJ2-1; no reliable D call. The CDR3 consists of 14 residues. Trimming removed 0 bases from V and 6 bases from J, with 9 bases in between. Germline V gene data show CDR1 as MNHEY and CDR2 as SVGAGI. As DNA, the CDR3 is TGTGCCAGCAGTTACTCGGAGATGGGCAATGAGCAGTTCTTC. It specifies CASSYSEMGNEQFF.

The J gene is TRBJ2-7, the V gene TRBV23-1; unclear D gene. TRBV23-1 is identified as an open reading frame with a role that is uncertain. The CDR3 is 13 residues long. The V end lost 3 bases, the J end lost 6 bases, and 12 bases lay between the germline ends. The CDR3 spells CASSHQVGFEQYV. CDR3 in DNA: TGCGCCAGCAGTCATCAGGTAGGTTTCGAGCAGTACGTC.

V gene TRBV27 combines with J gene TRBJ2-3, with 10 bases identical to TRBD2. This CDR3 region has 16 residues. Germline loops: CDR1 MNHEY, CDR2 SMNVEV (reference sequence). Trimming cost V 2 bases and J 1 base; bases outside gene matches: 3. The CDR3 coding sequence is TGTGCCAGCAGTTTAGATCTAGCGGGGGGCACAGATACGCAGTATTTT. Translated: CASSLDLAGGTDTQYF.

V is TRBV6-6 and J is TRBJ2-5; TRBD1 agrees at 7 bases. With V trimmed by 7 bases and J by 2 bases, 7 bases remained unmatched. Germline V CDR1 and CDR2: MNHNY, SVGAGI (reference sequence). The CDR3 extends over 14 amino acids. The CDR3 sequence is CASNLPGGQETQYF. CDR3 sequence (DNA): TGTGCCAGCAACCTTCCAGGGGGACAAGAGACCCAGTACTTC.

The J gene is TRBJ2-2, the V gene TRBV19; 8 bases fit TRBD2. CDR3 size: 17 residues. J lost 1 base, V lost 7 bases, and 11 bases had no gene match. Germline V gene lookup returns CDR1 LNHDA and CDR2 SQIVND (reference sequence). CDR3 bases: TGTGCCAGTACCCCGTGGGCGGGAGGTTTGAACACCGGGGAGCTGTTTTTT. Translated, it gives CASTPWAGGLNTGELFF. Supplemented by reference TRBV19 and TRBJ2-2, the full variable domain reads DGGITQSPKYLFRKEGQNVTLSCEQNLNHDAMYWYRQDPGQGLRLIYYSQIVNDFQKGDIAEGYSVSREKKESFPLTVTSAQKNPTAFYLCASTPWAGGLNTGELFFGEGSRLTVL.

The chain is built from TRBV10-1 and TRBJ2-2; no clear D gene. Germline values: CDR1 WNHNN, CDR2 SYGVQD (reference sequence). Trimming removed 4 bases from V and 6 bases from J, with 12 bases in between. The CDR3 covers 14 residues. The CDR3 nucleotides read TGCGCCAGCAGTGGGTCATCTAGGTCCGGGGAGCTGTTTTTT. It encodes CASSGSSRSGELFF.

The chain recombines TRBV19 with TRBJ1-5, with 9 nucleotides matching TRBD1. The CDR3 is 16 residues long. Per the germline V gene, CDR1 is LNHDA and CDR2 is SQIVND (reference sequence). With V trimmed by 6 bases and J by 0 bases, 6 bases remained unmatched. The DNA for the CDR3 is TGTGCCAGTAGCCGGACAGGGGAGTATAGCAATCAGCCCCAGCATTTT. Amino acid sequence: CASSRTGEYSNQPQHF.

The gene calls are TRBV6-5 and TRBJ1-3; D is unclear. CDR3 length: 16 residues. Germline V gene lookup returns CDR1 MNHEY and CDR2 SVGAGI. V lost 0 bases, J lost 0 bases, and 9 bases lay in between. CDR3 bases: TGTGCCAGCAGTTACTCGGACGGAACCTCTGGAAACACCATATATTTT. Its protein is CASSYSDGTSGNTIYF.

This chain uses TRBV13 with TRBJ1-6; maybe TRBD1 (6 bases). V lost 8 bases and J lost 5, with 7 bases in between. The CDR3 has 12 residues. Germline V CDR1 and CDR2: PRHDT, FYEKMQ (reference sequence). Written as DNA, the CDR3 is TGTGCCAGCCGGGGGCATAATTCACCCCTCCACTTT. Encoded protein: CASRGHNSPLHF.

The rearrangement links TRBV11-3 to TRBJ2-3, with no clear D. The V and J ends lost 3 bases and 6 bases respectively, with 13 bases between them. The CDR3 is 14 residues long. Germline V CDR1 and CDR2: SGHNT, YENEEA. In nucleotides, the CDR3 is TGTGCCAGCAGCTTGGGCCCTTTGAGGGATACGCAGTATTTT. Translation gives CASSLGPLRDTQYF.

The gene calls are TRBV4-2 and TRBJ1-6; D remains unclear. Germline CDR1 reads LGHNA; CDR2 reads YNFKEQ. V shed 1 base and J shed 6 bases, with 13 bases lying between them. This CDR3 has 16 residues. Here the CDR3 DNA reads TGTGCCAGCAGCCAAGTAATAGGACGTCGTAATTCACCCCTCCACTTT. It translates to CASSQVIGRRNSPLHF.

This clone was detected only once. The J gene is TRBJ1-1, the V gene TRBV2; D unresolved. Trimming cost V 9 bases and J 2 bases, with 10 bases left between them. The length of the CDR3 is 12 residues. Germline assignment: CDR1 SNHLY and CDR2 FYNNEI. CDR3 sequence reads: CASSYSNTEAFF. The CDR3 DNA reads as TGTGCCAGTAGTTACAGCAACACTGAAGCTTTCTTT.

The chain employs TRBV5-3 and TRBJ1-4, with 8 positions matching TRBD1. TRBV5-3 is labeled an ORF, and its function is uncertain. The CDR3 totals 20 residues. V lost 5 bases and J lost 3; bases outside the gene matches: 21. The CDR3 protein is CARRLLNPQGAVGANEKLFF. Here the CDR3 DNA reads TGTGCCAGAAGGCTCCTTAATCCTCAGGGGGCCGTAGGAGCTAATGAAAAACTGTTTTTT.

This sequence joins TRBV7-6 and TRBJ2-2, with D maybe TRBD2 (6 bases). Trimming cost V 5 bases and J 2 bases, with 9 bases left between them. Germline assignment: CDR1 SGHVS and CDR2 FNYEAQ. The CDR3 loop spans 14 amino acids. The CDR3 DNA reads TGTGCCAGCAGCCCGGGAGTTAACACCGGGGAGCTGTTTTTT. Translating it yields CASSPGVNTGELFF.

The CDR3 loop reads CASGYGGVYEQYF. The CDR3 coding sequence is TGTGCCAGCGGATACGGGGGGGTATACGAGCAGTACTTC. The V call is TRBV6-6, the J call TRBJ2-7; 8 bases fit TRBD2. The J segment lost 4 bases and the V segment lost 8 bases, leaving 7 bases of the junction unmatched. The CDR3 covers 13 residues. Per the germline V gene, CDR1 is MNHNY and CDR2 is SVGAGI (reference sequence).

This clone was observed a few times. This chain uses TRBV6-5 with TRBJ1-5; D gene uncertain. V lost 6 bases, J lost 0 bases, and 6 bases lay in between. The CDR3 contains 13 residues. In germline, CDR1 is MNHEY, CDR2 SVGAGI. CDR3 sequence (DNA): TGTGCCAGCAGGAGAAATAGCAATCAGCCCCAGCATTTT. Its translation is CASRRNSNQPQHF.

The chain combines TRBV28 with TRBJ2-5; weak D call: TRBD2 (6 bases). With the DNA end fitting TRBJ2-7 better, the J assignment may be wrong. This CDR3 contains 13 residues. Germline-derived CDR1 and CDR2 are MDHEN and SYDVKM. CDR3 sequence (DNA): TGTGCCAGCACCGGGACTCCTTTTTACGAGCAGTACTTC. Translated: CASTGTPFYEQYF.

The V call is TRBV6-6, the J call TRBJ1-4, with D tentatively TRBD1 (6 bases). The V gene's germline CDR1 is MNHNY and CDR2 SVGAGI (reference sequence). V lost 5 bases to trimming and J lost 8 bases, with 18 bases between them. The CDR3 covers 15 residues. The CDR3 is CASSRILTGNEKLFF. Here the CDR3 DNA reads TGTGCCAGCAGTCGAATTTTAACAGGGAACGAAAAACTGTTTTTT.

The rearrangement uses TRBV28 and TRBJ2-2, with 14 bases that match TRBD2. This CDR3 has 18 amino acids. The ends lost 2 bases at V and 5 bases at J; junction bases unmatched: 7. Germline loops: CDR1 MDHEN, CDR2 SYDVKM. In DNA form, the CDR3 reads TGTGCCAGCAGTTTACGGACTAGCGGGGGGCTTACAACCGGGGAGCTGTTTTTT. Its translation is CASSLRTSGGLTTGELFF.

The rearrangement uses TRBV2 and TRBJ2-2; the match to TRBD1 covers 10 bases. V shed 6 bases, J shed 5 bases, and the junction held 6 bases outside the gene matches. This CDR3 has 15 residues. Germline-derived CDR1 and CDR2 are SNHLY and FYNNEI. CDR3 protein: CASRPPGQGTGELFF. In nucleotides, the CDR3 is TGTGCCAGCAGACCCCCGGGACAGGGGACCGGGGAGCTGTTTTTT. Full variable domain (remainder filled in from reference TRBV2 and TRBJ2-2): EPEVTQTPSHQVTQMGQEVILRCVPISNHLYFYWYRQILGQKVEFLVSFYNNEISEKSEIFDDQFSVERPDGSNFTLKIRSTKLEDSAMYFCASRPPGQGTGELFFGEGSRLTVL.

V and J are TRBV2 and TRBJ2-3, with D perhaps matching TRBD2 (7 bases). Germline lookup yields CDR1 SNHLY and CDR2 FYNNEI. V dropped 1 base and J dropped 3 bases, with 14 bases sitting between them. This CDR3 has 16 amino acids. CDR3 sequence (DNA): TGTGCCAGCAGTGAAGGGGAAGGGGGGGTTACAGATACGCAGTATTTT. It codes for CASSEGEGGVTDTQYF.

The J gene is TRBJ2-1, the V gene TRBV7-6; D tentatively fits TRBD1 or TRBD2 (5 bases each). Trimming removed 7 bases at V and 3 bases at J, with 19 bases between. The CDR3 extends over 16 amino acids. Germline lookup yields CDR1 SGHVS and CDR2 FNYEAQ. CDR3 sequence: CASINRMGRNYNEQFF. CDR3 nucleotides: TGTGCCAGCATCAACAGGATGGGACGTAACTACAATGAGCAGTTCTTC.

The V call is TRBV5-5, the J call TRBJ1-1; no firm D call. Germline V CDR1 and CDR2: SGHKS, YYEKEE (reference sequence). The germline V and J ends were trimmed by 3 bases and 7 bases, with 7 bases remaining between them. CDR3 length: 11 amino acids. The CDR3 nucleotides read TGTGCCAGCAGCTCCGGGGTTGAAGCTTTCTTT. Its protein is CASSSGVEAFF. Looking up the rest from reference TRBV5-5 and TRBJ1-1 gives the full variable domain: DAGVTQSPTHLIKTRGQQVTLRCSPISGHKSVSWYQQVLGQGPQFIFQYYEKEERGRGNFPDRFSARQFPNYSSELNVNALLLGDSALYLCASSSGVEAFFGQGTRLTVV.

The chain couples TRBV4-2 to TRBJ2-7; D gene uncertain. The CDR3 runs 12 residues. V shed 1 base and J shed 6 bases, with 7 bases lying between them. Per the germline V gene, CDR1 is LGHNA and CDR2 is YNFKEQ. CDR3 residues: CASSQGGIEQYF. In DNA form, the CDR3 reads TGTGCCAGCAGCCAAGGCGGTATCGAGCAGTACTTC.

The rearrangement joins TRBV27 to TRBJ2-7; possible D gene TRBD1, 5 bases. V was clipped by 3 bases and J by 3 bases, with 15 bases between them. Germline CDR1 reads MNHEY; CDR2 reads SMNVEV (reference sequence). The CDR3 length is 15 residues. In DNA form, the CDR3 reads TGTGCCAGCAGTTTCCCAGGGCTTCCGCTCTACGAGCAGTACTTC. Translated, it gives CASSFPGLPLYEQYF.